These 13 T cell receptor beta chains were sequenced from one sample in a study of T cell responses to AZD1222 COVID-19 vaccine. Only in-frame clones appear in the TCRdb table, and some are missing; sequencing was by immunoSEQ multiplex PCR. The sample shows some 120,000 clones, 90% to 95% of them seen only once. The sequences come from peripheral blood, collected on day 0 of AZD1222 vaccination. These TCRs come from an adult in good health.

This chain joins TRBV29-1 and TRBJ1-2; possible D gene TRBD1, 6 bases. The V end was cut by 4 bases, the J end by 14 bases, with 14 bases between. Germline CDR1 and CDR2: SQVTM and ANQGSEA. The CDR3 loop spans 10 amino acids. The CDR3 DNA reads as TGCAGCGTTGGATCAGGGGTTAAAACCTTC. This encodes CSVGSGVKTF.

The V call is TRBV27, the J call TRBJ2-1, with D possibly matching TRBD2 (6 bases). V was trimmed by 3 bases and J by 7 bases, leaving 19 bases between them. The CDR3 is 16 amino acids. In germline, CDR1 is MNHEY, CDR2 SMNVEV (reference sequence). CDR3: CASSFLLALLRNEQFF. The CDR3 DNA is TGTGCCAGCAGTTTCCTACTAGCCCTACTCAGGAATGAGCAGTTCTTC.

V is TRBV5-4 and J is TRBJ1-1; 11 positions agree with TRBD1. Germline CDR1 is SGHNT and CDR2 is YYREEE (reference sequence). V was clipped by 7 bases and J by 5 bases; unmatched bases: 7. The CDR3 is 14 residues long. CDR3 sequence reads: CASLDRGLRTEAFF. CDR3 nucleotide sequence: TGTGCCAGCCTGGACAGGGGGCTCAGAACTGAAGCTTTCTTT. Full variable domain (rest looked up from reference TRBV5-4 and TRBJ1-1): ETGVTQSPTHLIKTRGQQVTLRCSSQSGHNTVSWYQQALGQGPQFIFQYYREEENGRGNFPPRFSGLQFPNYSSELNVNALELDDSALYLCASLDRGLRTEAFFGQGTRLTVV.

The CDR3 loop is CASSPRQGLNEQFF. DNA of the CDR3: TGTGCCAGCAGTCCCCGACAGGGTTTGAATGAGCAGTTCTTC. The V gene is TRBV27, the J gene TRBJ2-1; 7 positions match TRBD1. J was trimmed by 7 bases and V by 5 bases; bases with no gene match: 8. Germline V CDR1 and CDR2: MNHEY, SMNVEV (reference sequence). The CDR3 contains 14 residues.

V and J are TRBV28 and TRBJ2-7; 13 nucleotides line up with TRBD2. The ends lost 7 bases at V and 6 bases at J; junction bases unmatched: 9. CDR1 and CDR2 from the germline V gene are MDHEN and SYDVKM. The CDR3 runs to 15 residues. The CDR3 spells CASTFGLAGVGEQYF. DNA of the CDR3: TGTGCCAGCACCTTCGGACTAGCGGGAGTTGGCGAGCAGTACTTC.

This clone has a handful of counts. The gene calls are TRBV7-3 and TRBJ2-1, with 11 bases fitting TRBD2. Germline CDR1 and CDR2: SGHTA and FQGTGA. The V segment lost 5 bases and the J segment 5 bases; nucleotides outside the gene matches: 8. The CDR3 covers 16 residues. The CDR3 DNA reads as TGTGCCAGCAGCCCCTGGGAGGGACTAGCGGACAATGAGCAGTTCTTC. This codes for CASSPWEGLADNEQFF.

The chain couples TRBV19 to TRBJ1-1, with TRBD1 matching over 7 bases. Germline assignment: CDR1 LNHDA and CDR2 SQIVND (reference sequence). This CDR3 region has 14 residues. V lost 7 bases and J lost 3; bases outside the gene matches: 8. Here the CDR3 DNA reads TGTGCCAGTATCCTGGGGCAGGGGGACACTGAAGCTTTCTTT. The encoded protein is CASILGQGDTEAFF. The full variable domain, rest sourced from reference TRBV19 and TRBJ1-1, is DGGITQSPKYLFRKEGQNVTLSCEQNLNHDAMYWYRQDPGQGLRLIYYSQIVNDFQKGDIAEGYSVSREKKESFPLTVTSAQKNPTAFYLCASILGQGDTEAFFGQGTRLTVV.

J is TRBJ2-1 and V is TRBV11-3; D unclear. The CDR3 sequence is 12 residues long. Germline lookup yields CDR1 SGHNT and CDR2 YENEEA. V lost 4 bases to trimming and J lost 7 bases, with 8 bases between them. This chain's CDR3 is CASSSARNEQFF. In DNA, the CDR3 is TGTGCCAGCAGCTCAGCTAGAAATGAGCAGTTCTTC. Full variable domain (rest looked up from reference TRBV11-3 and TRBJ2-1): EAGVVQSPRYKIIEKKQPVAFWCNPISGHNTLYWYLQNLGQGPELLIRYENEEAVDDSQLPKDRFSAERLKGVDSTLKIQPAELGDSAVYLCASSSARNEQFFGPGTRLTVL.

This clone was observed a single time. The V call is TRBV2, the J call TRBJ2-5; D is unclear. The CDR3 runs to 11 residues. CDR1 is SNHLY, CDR2 FYNNEI, per germline. V shed 2 bases and J shed 5 bases, with 3 bases lying between them. DNA of the CDR3: TGTGCCAGCAGTGAATTGGAGACCCAGTACTTC. Translated, it gives CASSELETQYF.

The rearrangement joins TRBV19 to TRBJ1-1, with D hard to call. CDR1 LNHDA and CDR2 SQIVND come from the germline V gene (reference sequence). This CDR3 has 16 amino acids. The V gene lost 5 bases and the J gene lost 4 bases, with 20 bases spanning the gap. The CDR3 DNA follows: TGTGCCAGTAGTCTCATGGGGAATTACGGGTCCACTGAAGCTTTCTTT. Its translation: CASSLMGNYGSTEAFF.

The V call is TRBV12-3 or TRBV12-4, the J call TRBJ2-7, with D possibly being TRBD2 (5 bases). V was trimmed by 7 bases and J by 6 bases, leaving 10 bases between them. CDR3 length equals 11 residues. CDR3 residues: CASTPGGEQYF. Written as DNA, the CDR3 is TGTGCCAGCACCCCTGGAGGCGAGCAGTACTTC.

The chain carries TRBV6-5 and TRBJ1-1, with D uncertain. V was trimmed by 7 bases and J by 4 bases, leaving 16 bases between them. The CDR3 sequence is 14 residues long. Germline V gene sequence: CDR1 MNHEY, CDR2 SVGAGI. CDR3 protein: CASTKNVWGTEAFF. The CDR3 DNA sequence: TGTGCCAGCACCAAAAACGTCTGGGGCACTGAAGCTTTCTTT.

The chain carries TRBV27 and TRBJ2-7; 7 positions agree with TRBD2. The CDR3 is 15 residues long. Trimming removed 7 bases from V and 2 bases from J; junction bases left unmatched: 11. Germline loops: CDR1 MNHEY, CDR2 SMNVEV (reference sequence). Here the CDR3 DNA reads TGTGCCAGCAAAACGGCTAGCGGTACTCCCTACGAGCAGTACTTC. It encodes CASKTASGTPYEQYF.